This TCR beta chain was sequenced in a study of shared clonotypes between healthy human individuals. Regarding the study as a whole: Sampling covered nothing but blood. Tissue TCR repertoires likely differ from those found in blood.

Comment on this clone: The antigen is not known.

Profiled with immunoSEQ multiplex PCR; TCRdb holds only in-frame clones, not every one. Among under 1 million clones, about 97% were seen once, and the ten largest hold 0.2% to 0.25%. CDR3 size: 14 residues. The V gene's germline CDR1 is SGHRS and CDR2 YFSETQ. The germline V and J ends were trimmed by 4 bases and 2 bases, with 13 bases remaining between them. Naive CD8 cells were CD45RO-negative, positively selected for CCR7, excluding terminally differentiated effector memory CD45RA+ cells. The origin of this receptor is a man aged 30-40 years in good health. Sample: naive CD8+ T cells sorted from blood. The chain links TRBV5-1 to TRBJ2-7; possibly TRBD1 for D (6 bases). The CDR3 reads CASSPSGQTYEQYF. The DNA of the CDR3 is TGCGCCAGCAGCCCCTCCGGACAGACCTACGAGCAGTACTTC.